The entry below describes one TCR beta chain. Its antigen remains unknown. The data stem from a study of vaccination effects on CD4 cells after COVID-19. For the study at large: Post-vaccine specimens arrived a median 72 days past the second dose. The study's findings and limits: After vaccination of healthy people, only 1 of 255 vaccine-induced clones cross-reacted with common cold coronaviruses. In the study, convalescent patients were few, and early post-infection timepoints were absent.

Germline assignment: CDR1 LGHDT and CDR2 YNNKEL (reference sequence). The CDR3 is 14 amino acids. Trimming cost V 4 bases and J 6 bases, with 15 bases left between them. Assay: immunoSEQ multiplex PCR; the TCRdb copy retains only in-frame clones and omits some. The table includes roughly 34,000 clones, roughly four fifths detected once. In the ViraFEST assay, antigen-specific CD4+ clonotypes were identified by expansion after peptide-pool stimulation. CD4+ T cell isolation took place after approximately ten days of culture. The participants, recipients of two vaccine doses, got either BNT162b2 or mRNA-1273. Cultivation was performed at roughly 2.2 million PBMC per well with roughly 9.2 IU/ml IL-2 and 9 to 10 ug/ml peptides added.

The chain links TRBV3-1 (or the pseudogene TRBV3-2) to TRBJ1-2, with TRBD1 as a possible D gene (5 bases). The source material was CD4+ T cells from PBMCs cultured with HCoV-NL63 spike peptides, sampled after COVID-19 vaccination. The receptor was isolated from a human donor who received a COVID-19 vaccine. Some clones in this sample may be carry-over from other donors' samples. Here the CDR3 DNA reads TGTGCCAGCAGCCGAGGGGTAGGAGGGGATGGCTACACCTTC. This gives the protein CASSRGVGGDGYTF.